This TCR beta chain was sequenced during a study of T cell repertoires in cytomegalovirus infection (dated by TCRdb to about 2019). Notes on the research overall: The peptide stimulations were aimed at well-studied HLA-B-restricted epitopes as well as recently identified HLA-C-restricted CMV epitopes, whose presentation resists viral immunomodulation. Donor HLA type was relevant to the analysis, because carriage of CMV infection together with the matching HLA type was indicated by public TCR beta signatures. Overall results and qualifications from the work: The ex vivo response was dominated by HLA-C-restricted CMV-specific TCR beta clonotypes, which also provided the single most frequent clonotype in two of eight donors. In both this cohort and an independent roughly 330-donor cohort, the cumulative frequency of public TCR beta family members distinguished carriers of CMV infection plus the relevant HLA type.

This clonotype was detected a few times. The antigen it recognizes is unknown. It has no much larger one-base neighbor in the sample; base qualities were not kept. These reads were obtained on an Illumina HiSeq 1500. TCRdb passed the public sequencing reads through fastp at Q25 and MiXCR, retaining productive beta sequences. CDR3 protein duplicates are merged, each entry listing the most common genes and DNA. The sample table holds around 710,000 distinct CDR3 sequences, of which approximately 32% were seen once. The ten largest account for less than 15% of the sample. Per the publication, the treatment or condition label means: in vitro stimulation with specific CMV peptide epitopes to enrich CMV-specific T cells. As encoded in the germline V gene, CDR1 is MGHRA while CDR2 is YSYEKL. The CDR3 has 15 amino acids, counting the end cysteine and phenylalanine. Only the CDR3 part of the read is kept: 45 bases, read in frame from the first base. Here V drops 1 base and J drops 6 bases, and the junction holds 2 bases not matched to any gene.

Sequencing was performed on cultured CD8+ T cells from PBMCs, taken from culture after CMV antigen stimulation. This chain is built from TRBV4-1 and TRBJ2-2; 10 bases in between match TRBD1. The clonotype originates from a human donor in good health (CMV status not recorded). Some clones in this sample may be carry-over from other donors' samples. The CDR3 region reads CASSQVGTGAGELFF. At the DNA level, the sequence is TGCGCCAGCAGCCAAGTTGGGACAGGGGCCGGGGAGCTGTTTTTT.